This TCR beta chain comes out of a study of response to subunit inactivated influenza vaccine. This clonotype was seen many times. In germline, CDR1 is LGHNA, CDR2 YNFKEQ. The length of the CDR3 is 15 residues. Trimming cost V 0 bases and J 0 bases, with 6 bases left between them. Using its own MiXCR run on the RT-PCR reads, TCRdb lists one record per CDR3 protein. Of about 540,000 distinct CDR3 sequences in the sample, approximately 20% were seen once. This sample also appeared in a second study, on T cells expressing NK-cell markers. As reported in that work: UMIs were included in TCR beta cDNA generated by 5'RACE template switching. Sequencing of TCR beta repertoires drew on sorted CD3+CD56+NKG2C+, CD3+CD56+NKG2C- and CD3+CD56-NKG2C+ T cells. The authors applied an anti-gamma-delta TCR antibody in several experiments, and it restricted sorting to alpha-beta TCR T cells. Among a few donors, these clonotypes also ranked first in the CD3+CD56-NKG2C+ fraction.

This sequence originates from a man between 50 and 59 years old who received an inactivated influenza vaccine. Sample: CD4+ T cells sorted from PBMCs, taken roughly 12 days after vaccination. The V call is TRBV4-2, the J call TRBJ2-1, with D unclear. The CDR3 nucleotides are TGTGCCAGCAGCCAAGATCTGGGCTCCTACAATGAGCAGTTCTTC. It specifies CASSQDLGSYNEQFF.